These 22 T cell receptor beta chains came from one sample sequenced in a study of regulatory T cells in long-lasting Graves disease. The TCR beta library used iRepertoire HTBI primers with Arm-PCR amplification of CDR3. TCRdb reanalysed the multiplex PCR reads using MiXCR and keeps one entry per CDR3 protein. The repertoire holds 500,000 to 700,000 distinct CDR3 sequences, with 25% to 35% as singletons. The time point denotes: persistent/refractory GD, antithyroid drugs over 5 years with positive TRAb. There was RNA extracted from PBMCs, and the TCR library was made from it. This specimen was peripheral blood mononuclear cells (PBMCs), taken when the disease was refractory, from a patient treated with antithyroid drugs. The receptors come from a female donor with Graves disease.

This rearrangement joins TRBV6-2 or TRBV6-3 to TRBJ1-5, with TRBD1 as a possible D gene (5 bases). The germline V gene has CDR1 MNHEY and CDR2 SVGEGT. V lost 6 bases, J lost 7 bases, and 19 bases lay in between. CDR3 length: 15 residues. The CDR3 DNA is TGTGCCAGCAGCGAAGACCGGGGGGTAGGGCAGCCCCAGCATTTT. Translation gives CASSEDRGVGQPQHF.

The rearrangement links TRBV20-1 to TRBJ2-1; the D gene is possibly TRBD2 (6 bases). CDR3 length: 15 residues. Trimming stripped 3 bases from V and 0 bases from J, with 12 bases between. Germline assignment: CDR1 DFQATT and CDR2 SNEGSKA (reference sequence). CDR3 coding DNA: TGCAGTGCTAGCCCAGCGGGCCACTCCTACAATGAGCAGTTCTTC. It specifies CSASPAGHSYNEQFF.

V and J are TRBV7-2 and TRBJ2-5, with a tentative D call TRBD2 (6 bases). V was trimmed by 3 bases and J by 3 bases, leaving 14 bases between them. The CDR3 runs to 15 residues. Germline CDR1 reads SGHTA; CDR2 reads FQGNSA. CDR3 sequence: CASSLDWEVKETQYF. In DNA form, the CDR3 reads TGTGCCAGCAGCTTGGACTGGGAGGTGAAAGAGACCCAGTACTTC.

This clonotype has just one count. The chain combines TRBV2 with TRBJ1-1; D is possibly TRBD1 (6 bases). V lost 6 bases, J lost 11 bases, and 19 bases lay in between. The germline gives CDR1 SNHLY, CDR2 FYNNEI. There are 13 residues in the CDR3. The CDR3 region is CASSLEGGVQAFF. DNA for the CDR3: TGTGCCAGCAGCTTAGAAGGGGGGGTTCAGGCTTTCTTT. Full variable domain (rest looked up from reference TRBV2 and TRBJ1-1): EPEVTQTPSHQVTQMGQEVILRCVPISNHLYFYWYRQILGQKVEFLVSFYNNEISEKSEIFDDQFSVERPDGSNFTLKIRSTKLEDSAMYFCASSLEGGVQAFFGQGTRLTVV.

This clonotype was picked up a small number of times. The J gene is TRBJ2-7, the V gene TRBV11-2; 7 bases fit TRBD1. V shed 5 bases, J shed 3 bases, and the junction held 10 bases outside the gene matches. The CDR3 runs to 15 residues. The germline V gene encodes CDR1 SGHAT and CDR2 FQNNGV. The CDR3 sequence is CASSTNQGESYEQYF. The CDR3 nucleotides are TGTGCCAGCAGCACAAATCAGGGGGAAAGCTACGAGCAGTACTTC.

The chain joins TRBV11-2 to TRBJ1-5; 7 positions agree with TRBD1. Germline lookup yields CDR1 SGHAT and CDR2 FQNNGV. This CDR3 region has 14 residues. The trim removed 5 bases at V and 7 bases at J, leaving 8 bases unmatched. The CDR3 nucleotides are TGTGCCAGCAGCACAGGGGATATGGGGCAGCCCCAGCATTTT. Protein sequence: CASSTGDMGQPQHF. The full variable domain, its missing parts supplied by reference TRBV11-2 and TRBJ1-5, is EAGVAQSPRYKIIEKRQSVAFWCNPISGHATLYWYQQILGQGPKLLIQFQNNGVVDDSQLPKDRFSAERLKGVDSTLKIQPAKLEDSAVYLCASSTGDMGQPQHFGDGTRLSIL.

The chain combines TRBV4-1 with TRBJ2-2, with TRBD2 as a possible D gene (5 bases). V lost 0 bases, J lost 7 bases, and 6 bases lay in between. From germline, CDR1 is MGHRA and CDR2 YSYEKL. The CDR3 length is 13 residues. This chain's CDR3 is CASSQDSVGELFF. The DNA of the CDR3 is TGCGCCAGCAGCCAAGATAGCGTCGGGGAGCTGTTTTTT.

This clonotype was observed a handful of times. The chain uses TRBV29-1 and TRBJ2-7; 9 positions agree with TRBD2. CDR3 length: 13 amino acids. Trimming took 6 bases from V and 4 from J; bases not matched to a gene: 7. CDR1 and CDR2 from the germline V gene are SQVTM and ANQGSEA. The CDR3 DNA is TGCAGCGTGAGAGCGGGAGGCGGGTACGAGCAGTACTTC. Its translation is CSVRAGGGYEQYF.

There are a few counts of this clonotype. The chain is built from TRBV20-1 and TRBJ1-2; no clear D gene. Trimming took 6 bases from V and 6 from J, leaving 17 bases between them. The germline gives CDR1 DFQATT, CDR2 SNEGSKA (reference sequence). The CDR3 contains 13 residues. This CDR3 is CSATHPGSDGYTF. The CDR3, as DNA: TGCAGTGCCACGCACCCGGGGTCTGATGGCTACACCTTC.

The sample holds a few counts of this clonotype. The chain uses TRBV18 and TRBJ1-2; unclear D gene. Germline V gene lookup returns CDR1 KGHSH and CDR2 LQKENI. The CDR3 loop spans 14 amino acids. V lost 3 bases to trimming and J lost 7 bases, with 15 bases between them. In DNA, the CDR3 is TGTGCCAGCTCACCTAACCGTGGGGAAAGTGGCTACACCTTC. Its translation is CASSPNRGESGYTF.

This clonotype has more than one count but fewer than ten. V and J are TRBV29-1 and TRBJ1-1, with TRBD1 as a possible D gene (6 bases). Trimming removed 4 bases at V and 0 bases at J, with 9 bases between. This CDR3 has 13 residues. CDR1 and CDR2 from the germline V gene are SQVTM and ANQGSEA. CDR3 protein: CSVAGTMNTEAFF. CDR3 coding DNA: TGCAGCGTTGCCGGGACAATGAACACTGAAGCTTTCTTT.

This clonotype was detected a few times. The chain joins TRBV19 to TRBJ1-1, with D hard to call. CDR3 length equals 14 residues. V lost 6 bases and J 0 bases, leaving 11 bases between the germline ends. Germline V lookup: CDR1 LNHDA, CDR2 SQIVND (reference sequence). The CDR3 loop is CASSKQRVNTEAFF. The DNA for the CDR3 is TGTGCCAGTAGCAAACAGAGAGTGAACACTGAAGCTTTCTTT. The whole variable domain, filled in from reference TRBV19 and TRBJ1-1, reads DGGITQSPKYLFRKEGQNVTLSCEQNLNHDAMYWYRQDPGQGLRLIYYSQIVNDFQKGDIAEGYSVSREKKESFPLTVTSAQKNPTAFYLCASSKQRVNTEAFFGQGTRLTVV.

This clonotype was detected a few times. The chain has TRBV7-9 and TRBJ1-1, with D perhaps matching TRBD1 (6 bases). CDR3 length: 16 amino acids. The V gene's germline CDR1 is SEHNR and CDR2 FQNEAQ (reference sequence). V was pared by 4 bases and J by 0 bases, with 15 bases between. CDR3 loop: CASSSYRETVNTEAFF. CDR3 coding DNA: TGTGCCAGCAGCTCTTACAGGGAAACGGTGAACACTGAAGCTTTCTTT.

The V gene is TRBV14, the J gene TRBJ1-1; 9 bases are a match to TRBD1. CDR3 length: 15 residues. Germline values: CDR1 SGHDN, CDR2 FVKESK. J lost 1 base, V lost 3 bases, and 3 bases had no gene match. The CDR3 is CASSQRDRANTEAFF. CDR3 DNA: TGTGCCAGCAGCCAGAGGGACAGGGCGAACACTGAAGCTTTCTTT.

The V call is TRBV7-9, the J call TRBJ2-1; TRBD2 is a possible D gene (5 bases). This CDR3 has 16 residues. Looked up from germline, CDR1 is SEHNR and CDR2 is FQNEAQ (reference sequence). V lost 2 bases and J lost 0, with 11 bases in between. The CDR3, as DNA: TGTGCCAGCAGCTTACAGGCGGGCTTCTCCTACAATGAGCAGTTCTTC. Protein: CASSLQAGFSYNEQFF.

The CDR3 protein is CASSLGPRAGANVLTF. The CDR3 DNA follows: TGTGCCAGCAGCTTAGGACCCCGGGCTGGGGCCAACGTCCTGACTTTC. The chain recombines TRBV7-2 with TRBJ2-6; D remains unclear. The V and J ends lost 1 base and 2 bases respectively, with 9 bases between them. Germline V gene lookup returns CDR1 SGHTA and CDR2 FQGNSA. The CDR3 extends over 16 amino acids. The full variable domain, in which reference TRBV7-2 and TRBJ2-6 provide the parts outside the CDR3, is GAGVSQSPSNKVTEKGKDVELRCDPISGHTALYWYRQSLGQGLEFLIYFQGNSAPDKSGLPSDRFSAERTGGSVSTLTIQRTQQEDSAVYLCASSLGPRAGANVLTFGAGSRLTVL.

The chain couples TRBV27 to TRBJ1-2; 9 bases are shared with TRBD1. Germline V gene lookup returns CDR1 MNHEY and CDR2 SMNVEV (reference sequence). The CDR3 is 16 residues long. Trimming removed 2 bases from V and 2 bases from J; junction bases left unmatched: 6. This CDR3 reads CASSLGGTGMNYGYTF. CDR3 DNA sequence: TGTGCCAGCAGTTTAGGGGGGACAGGGATGAACTATGGCTACACCTTC.

This clonotype has more than one count but fewer than ten. CDR3 sequence reads: CASSQPKTGWTEAFF. In DNA form, the CDR3 reads TGTGCCAGCAGTCAGCCGAAGACAGGGTGGACTGAAGCTTTCTTT. This sequence joins TRBV5-6 and TRBJ1-1; the match to TRBD1 covers 7 bases. From germline, CDR1 is SGHDT and CDR2 YYEEEE. The CDR3 sequence is 15 residues long. Trimming cost V 5 bases and J 5 bases; bases outside gene matches: 12.

This sequence joins TRBV19 and TRBJ1-2; D unclear. Germline V gene sequence: CDR1 LNHDA, CDR2 SQIVND (reference sequence). V shed 1 base and J shed 2 bases, with 11 bases lying between them. The CDR3 spans 15 residues. CDR3 region: CASSIGQSGNYGYTF. CDR3 nucleotides: TGTGCCAGTAGTATAGGTCAATCGGGAAACTATGGCTACACCTTC.

This clonotype was counted between two and nine times. The chain has TRBV6-1 and TRBJ2-1; 13 nucleotides align to TRBD2. Per germline, CDR1 MNHNS and CDR2 SASEGT. CDR3 length equals 17 residues. The junction had 6 bases not matched to a gene; V was cut back by 2 bases and J by 5 bases. CDR3 bases: TGTGCCAGCAGTGAAAGGACCGGGACTAGCGGGAACAATGAGCAGTTCTTC. Its translation: CASSERTGTSGNNEQFF.

This clonotype was observed at least ten times. This chain joins TRBV5-1 and TRBJ1-1; possibly TRBD1 for D (5 bases). The V and J ends lost 4 bases and 1 base respectively, with 11 bases between them. This CDR3 comprises 14 residues. Germline CDR1 and CDR2: SGHRS and YFSETQ. Here the CDR3 DNA reads TGCGCCAGCAGCCAAGAGGGACGGAACACTGAAGCTTTCTTT. Protein: CASSQEGRNTEAFF.

This clonotype was seen a single time. The J gene is TRBJ1-2, the V gene TRBV3-1; tentatively, D is TRBD1 (5 bases). Germline CDR1 and CDR2: LGHDT and YNNKEL (reference sequence). The CDR3 is made up of 14 amino acids. V lost 2 bases to trimming and J lost 6 bases, with 13 bases between them. In DNA form, the CDR3 reads TGTGCCAGCAGCCAAAGAGGGGACTTGGATGGCTACACCTTC. Translated, it gives CASSQRGDLDGYTF.